This T cell receptor (beta chain) is from a study of T-cell reconstitution after alpha-beta-depleted transplantation in children. V shed 4 bases, J shed 1 base, and the junction held 4 bases outside the gene matches. CDR3 length equals 15 residues. This clonotype was observed many times. Preparation of the TCRbeta library used unique molecular identifiers. One entry per CDR3 protein results from TCRdb running MiXCR on the PCR reads. The sample carries 700,000 or so distinct CDR3 sequences, roughly 14% recorded once. The gene calls are TRBV12-3 or TRBV12-4 and TRBJ2-3, with TRBD1 matching 8 bases. The receptor was isolated from a girl aged 2 to 10 with congenital amegakaryocytic thrombocytopenia, due to receive a stem cell transplant. The specimen comprised PBMCs, sampled before TCRalphabeta/CD19-depleted stem cell transplant. The CDR3 nucleotides are TGTGCCAGCAGTTATCAGGGGGCGGGCACAGATACGCAGTATTTT. This sequence encodes CASSYQGAGTDTQYF.